The 27 T cell receptor beta chains listed next were all sequenced from one sample in a study of T cell responses to AZD1222 COVID-19 vaccine. Assay used: immunoSEQ multiplex PCR; TCRdb lists only in-frame clones, some missing. The data hold more than 75,000 clones, with 80% to 90% observed a single time. Sequencing used peripheral blood, obtained on day 0 of AZD1222 vaccination. Receptors originate from an adult in good health.

This chain connects TRBV5-1 to TRBJ1-2; 8 nucleotides agree with TRBD1. V dropped 6 bases and J dropped 8; count of bases not matched to a gene: 12. The CDR3 sequence is 14 residues long. Germline V gene lookup returns CDR1 SGHRS and CDR2 YFSETQ. This chain's CDR3 is CASTSSQGAKGYTF. In DNA form, the CDR3 reads TGCGCCAGCACCTCGAGCCAGGGGGCAAAGGGCTACACCTTC.

The rearrangement uses TRBV5-4 and TRBJ2-7, with 7 bases matching TRBD1. The germline V gene has CDR1 SGHNT and CDR2 YYREEE (reference sequence). CDR3 size: 14 residues. V dropped 0 bases and J dropped 2; count of bases not matched to a gene: 2. The CDR3 loop is CASSLVGTAYEQYF. Written as DNA, the CDR3 is TGTGCCAGCAGCTTGGTGGGGACAGCCTACGAGCAGTACTTC.

The chain uses TRBV3-1 (or the pseudogene TRBV3-2) and TRBJ1-1, with D unresolved. This CDR3 spans 13 amino acids. V gave up 3 bases and J gave up 7 bases, with 12 bases separating them. Germline-derived CDR1 and CDR2 are LGHDT and YNNKEL (reference sequence). The CDR3 region has the DNA TGTGCCAGCAGCCACCTCAGCCCCAGTGAAGCTTTCTTT. It yields the protein CASSHLSPSEAFF.

This chain links TRBV20-1 with TRBJ1-1; D call uncertain. V was trimmed by 5 bases and J by 4 bases, leaving 5 bases between them. From germline, CDR1 is DFQATT and CDR2 SNEGSKA (reference sequence). The CDR3 extends over 10 amino acids. CDR3 sequence (DNA): TGCAGTGCTTTTTCCACTGAAGCTTTCTTT. Protein: CSAFSTEAFF.

This clone was seen just once. The genes are TRBV5-1 and TRBJ1-6; 8 positions agree with TRBD1. This CDR3 region has 14 residues. After removal of 3 bases from V and 10 bases from J, the junction contained 6 bases not matched to a gene. CDR1 is SGHRS, CDR2 YFSETQ, per germline. Here the CDR3 DNA reads TGCGCCAGCAGCTCGGACAGGGTGGTCTCACCCCTCCACTTT. It translates to CASSSDRVVSPLHF. Drawing the rest from reference TRBV5-1 and TRBJ1-6, the complete variable domain is KAGVTQTPRYLIKTRGQQVTLSCSPISGHRSVSWYQQTPGQGLQFLFEYFSETQRNKGNFPGRFSGRQFSNSRSEMNVSTLELGDSALYLCASSSDRVVSPLHFGNGTRLTVT.

The CDR3 region has the DNA TGTGCCAGTAGTACCCCCCCGGGTGGCTACACCTTC. Its protein is CASSTPPGGYTF. V usage is TRBV19 and J usage is TRBJ1-2; D unclear. Germline values: CDR1 LNHDA, CDR2 SQIVND (reference sequence). Trimming took off 4 bases at V and 7 bases at J, with 10 bases between the two ends. This CDR3 contains 12 residues. Supplemented by reference TRBV19 and TRBJ1-2, the full variable domain reads DGGITQSPKYLFRKEGQNVTLSCEQNLNHDAMYWYRQDPGQGLRLIYYSQIVNDFQKGDIAEGYSVSREKKESFPLTVTSAQKNPTAFYLCASSTPPGGYTFGSGTRLTVV.

The rearrangement links TRBV5-8 to TRBJ1-5, with D possibly TRBD1 on 5 matching bases. V shed 4 bases and J shed 1 base, with 9 bases lying between them. Germline assignment: CDR1 SGHTS and CDR2 YDEGEE. The CDR3 runs 14 residues. The CDR3 DNA reads TGTGCCAGCAGCCGGGGACTGAGCAATCAGCCCCAGCATTTT. Residues: CASSRGLSNQPQHF.

The chain has TRBV4-1 and TRBJ1-1; 7 nucleotides match TRBD1. Germline loops: CDR1 MGHRA, CDR2 YSYEKL. V lost 3 bases and J lost 0; bases outside the gene matches: 4. The CDR3 extends over 15 amino acids. The DNA for the CDR3 is TGCGCCAGCAGCCAGACAGGGACGTTGAACACTGAAGCTTTCTTT. Its protein is CASSQTGTLNTEAFF.

This chain joins TRBV28 and TRBJ2-3; D is unresolved. The CDR3 sequence is 14 residues long. V was clipped by 3 bases and J by 1 base, with 8 bases between them. Germline-derived CDR1 and CDR2 are MDHEN and SYDVKM. CDR3 in DNA: TGTGCCAGCAGTTTCCTTAGTGGCACAGATACGCAGTATTTT. Amino acids: CASSFLSGTDTQYF.

The rearrangement joins TRBV2 to TRBJ2-5; 15 bases agree with TRBD2. The V gene end was trimmed by 7 bases and the J gene end by 5 bases; junction bases not matched to a gene: 5. The CDR3 is 15 residues long. Germline CDR1 and CDR2: SNHLY and FYNNEI. The CDR3 protein is CASTSGTSGGETQYF. In DNA form, the CDR3 reads TGTGCCAGCACCTCTGGGACTAGCGGGGGGGAGACCCAGTACTTC.

This sequence joins TRBV5-1 and TRBJ1-1; D not certain. Germline CDR1 is SGHRS and CDR2 is YFSETQ. The ends were cut back, 7 bases at V and 0 bases at J, with 10 bases in the middle. This CDR3 has 13 amino acids. The CDR3 loop is CASSRAMNTEAFF. The CDR3 DNA reads TGCGCCAGCTCCCGGGCGATGAACACTGAAGCTTTCTTT.

DNA of the CDR3: TGTGCCAGCAGTTCCGGGGGCGCGGGGGTGTTCTATGGCTACACCTTC. Its protein product is CASSSGGAGVFYGYTF. This rearrangement joins TRBV28 to TRBJ1-2; perhaps TRBD1 as D (6 bases). Germline V gene lookup returns CDR1 MDHEN and CDR2 SYDVKM. Between the trimmed V and J ends, which lost 4 bases and 4 bases, there was a span of 19 bases. The CDR3 runs 16 residues.

This rearrangement joins TRBV6-5 to TRBJ1-5, with D hard to call. Germline V gene data show CDR1 as MNHEY and CDR2 as SVGAGI. V lost 7 bases and J lost 0, with 7 bases in between. CDR3 length equals 13 residues. CDR3 nucleotides: TGTGCCAGCATGAAGTATAGCAATCAGCCCCAGCATTTT. It yields the protein CASMKYSNQPQHF.

In regard to this clone: Mismatch with germline at one junction end may stem from a read error. The chain links TRBV28 to TRBJ2-3; 8 nucleotides match TRBD2. The V gene's germline CDR1 is MDHEN and CDR2 SYDVKM. The CDR3 loop spans 12 amino acids. CDR3 region: CASSLVAGGRIF. CDR3 sequence (DNA): TGTGCCAGCAGTTTAGTCGCGGGGGGCCGGATTTTT.

CDR3 in amino acids: CASSLSRSSRGELFF. CDR3 coding DNA: TGTGCCAGCAGCCTTTCACGGTCATCAAGAGGGGAGCTGTTTTTT. V and J are TRBV7-2 and TRBJ2-2, with D uncertain. The CDR3 is made up of 15 amino acids. Germline loops: CDR1 SGHTA, CDR2 FQGNSA. The ends were cut back, 5 bases at V and 8 bases at J, with 18 bases in the middle.

The chain combines TRBV27 with TRBJ2-7; D may be TRBD1 or TRBD2 (5 bases each). The V end lost 5 bases, the J end lost 3 bases, and 20 bases lay between the germline ends. The germline V gene has CDR1 MNHEY and CDR2 SMNVEV (reference sequence). This CDR3 is built from 16 residues. This chain's CDR3 is CASSRERGDRVYEQYF. The CDR3 DNA reads as TGTGCCAGCAGTCGAGAGCGAGGGGACCGAGTCTACGAGCAGTACTTC.

The gene calls are TRBV12-3 or TRBV12-4 and TRBJ2-5; unclear D gene. The V end was cut by 2 bases, the J end by 0 bases, with 4 bases between. This CDR3 region has 13 residues. CDR3 bases: TGTGCCAGCAGTTTACAGAACCAAGAGACCCAGTACTTC. Translated: CASSLQNQETQYF.

This sequence joins TRBV19 and TRBJ1-5; the match to TRBD1 covers 8 bases. CDR1 LNHDA and CDR2 SQIVND come from the germline V gene (reference sequence). V shed 3 bases, J shed 4 bases, and the junction held 5 bases outside the gene matches. The CDR3 is made up of 15 amino acids. The CDR3 nucleotides read TGTGCCAGTAGTATCAGGACAGGGAAAAATCAGCCCCAGCATTTT. Translating gives CASSIRTGKNQPQHF.

This clone appeared a single time. The chain carries TRBV5-1 and TRBJ1-6; D is unresolved. The germline V gene encodes CDR1 SGHRS and CDR2 YFSETQ. Trimming took 4 bases from V and 8 from J, leaving 13 bases between them. The CDR3 has 14 residues. Here the CDR3 reads CASSPMGEDSPLHF. The DNA of the CDR3 is TGCGCCAGCAGCCCCATGGGCGAGGATTCACCCCTCCACTTT.

The rearrangement joins TRBV7-9 to TRBJ2-3; TRBD1 might be the D (6 bases). This CDR3 is built from 15 residues. Trimming left V 5 bases short and J 0 bases short, with 12 bases between. CDR1 is SEHNR, CDR2 FQNEAQ, per germline (reference sequence). The CDR3 protein is CASSPGHASTDTQYF. The CDR3 DNA is TGTGCCAGCAGCCCGGGACACGCCAGCACAGATACGCAGTATTTT.

The chain has TRBV3-1 (or the pseudogene TRBV3-2) and TRBJ1-1; D remains unclear. Trimming took 5 bases from V and 2 from J, leaving 9 bases between them. Germline V gene sequence: CDR1 LGHDT, CDR2 YNNKEL (reference sequence). The CDR3 totals 13 residues. CDR3 in amino acids: CASSLGANTEAFF. The CDR3 region has the DNA TGTGCCAGCAGCTTAGGAGCTAACACTGAAGCTTTCTTT.

This clone is a singleton in its sample. The chain has TRBV29-1 and TRBJ2-3; 13 nucleotides align to TRBD2. Germline loops: CDR1 SQVTM, CDR2 ANQGSEA. V shed 3 bases, J shed 5 bases, and the junction held 5 bases outside the gene matches. The CDR3 sequence is 15 residues long. As DNA, the CDR3 is TGCAGCGTTGAGGGACTAGCGGGGTTTATAGATACGCAGTATTTT. Translated, it gives CSVEGLAGFIDTQYF.

The rearrangement joins TRBV28 to TRBJ2-7; 9 nucleotides line up with TRBD1. V dropped 5 bases and J dropped 5; count of bases not matched to a gene: 10. Germline CDR1 and CDR2: MDHEN and SYDVKM. This CDR3 is 15 amino acids long. CDR3 residues: CASSPLDRGYNEQYF. CDR3 coding DNA: TGTGCCAGCAGTCCCCTCGACAGGGGGTACAACGAGCAGTACTTC.

The rearrangement joins TRBV30 to TRBJ1-2, with 7 nucleotides matching TRBD1. In germline, CDR1 is GTSNPN, CDR2 SVGIG (reference sequence). This CDR3 has 14 residues. The trim removed 5 bases at V and 8 bases at J, leaving 14 bases unmatched. The CDR3 region is CAWARLGRQGGYTF. In nucleotides, the CDR3 is TGTGCCTGGGCCCGCCTTGGCCGACAGGGCGGCTACACCTTC.

This chain uses TRBV7-2 with TRBJ2-7, with D possibly called TRBD1 or TRBD2 (7 bases each). The CDR3 is 14 residues long. Trimming removed 5 bases at V and 4 bases at J, with 15 bases between. Germline V CDR1 and CDR2: SGHTA, FQGNSA. CDR3 residues: CASSPYQGGYEQYF. CDR3 bases: TGTGCCAGCAGCCCTTATCAGGGGGGGTACGAGCAGTACTTC.

The rearrangement links TRBV30 to TRBJ2-3, with 8 bases identical to TRBD2. Germline values: CDR1 GTSNPN, CDR2 SVGIG (reference sequence). CDR3 length: 13 residues. After removal of 5 bases from V and 3 bases from J, the junction contained 4 bases not matched to a gene. The CDR3 is CAWSGGRTDTQYF. CDR3 nucleotide sequence: TGTGCCTGGTCGGGGGGGAGAACAGATACGCAGTATTTT. The complete variable domain, with remaining parts taken from reference TRBV30 and TRBJ2-3, reads SQTIHQWPATLVQPVGSPLSLECTVEGTSNPNLYWYRQAAGRGLQLLFYSVGIGQISSEVPQNLSASRPQDRQFILSSKKLLLSDSGFYLCAWSGGRTDTQYFGPGTRLTVL.

In this sample, this clone turned up once. The J gene is TRBJ1-3, the V gene TRBV2, with 7 bases matching TRBD1. The CDR3 consists of 14 residues. V lost 5 bases to trimming and J lost 4 bases; unmatched junction nucleotides: 5. Germline V gene data show CDR1 as SNHLY and CDR2 as FYNNEI. CDR3 protein: CASSSPGQGNTIYF. The CDR3 DNA reads as TGTGCCAGCAGTTCTCCGGGACAGGGAAACACCATATATTTT.